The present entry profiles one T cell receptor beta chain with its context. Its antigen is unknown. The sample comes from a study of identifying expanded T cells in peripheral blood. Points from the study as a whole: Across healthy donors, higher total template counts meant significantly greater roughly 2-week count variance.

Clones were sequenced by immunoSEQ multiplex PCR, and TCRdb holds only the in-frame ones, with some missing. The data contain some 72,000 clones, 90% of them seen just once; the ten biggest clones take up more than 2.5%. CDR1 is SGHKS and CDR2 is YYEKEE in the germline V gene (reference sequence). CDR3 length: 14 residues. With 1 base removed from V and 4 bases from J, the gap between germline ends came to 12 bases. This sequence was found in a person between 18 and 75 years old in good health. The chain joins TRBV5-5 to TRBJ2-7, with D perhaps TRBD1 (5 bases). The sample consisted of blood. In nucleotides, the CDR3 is TGTGCCAGCAGCTTGTTGCAGGGAAGGTACGAGCAGTACTTC. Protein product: CASSLLQGRYEQYF.